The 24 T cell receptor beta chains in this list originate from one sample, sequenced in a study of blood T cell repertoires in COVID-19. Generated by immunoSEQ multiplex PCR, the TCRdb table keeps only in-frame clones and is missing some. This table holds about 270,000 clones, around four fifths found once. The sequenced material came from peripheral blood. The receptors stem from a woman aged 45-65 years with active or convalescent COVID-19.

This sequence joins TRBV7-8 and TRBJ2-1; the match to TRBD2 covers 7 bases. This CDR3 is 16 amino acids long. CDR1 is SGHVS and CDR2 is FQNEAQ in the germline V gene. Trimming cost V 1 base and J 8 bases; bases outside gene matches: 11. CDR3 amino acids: CASSLGLRGRQYEQFF. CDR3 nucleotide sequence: TGTGCCAGCAGCTTAGGCCTACGCGGGAGACAATATGAGCAGTTCTTC.

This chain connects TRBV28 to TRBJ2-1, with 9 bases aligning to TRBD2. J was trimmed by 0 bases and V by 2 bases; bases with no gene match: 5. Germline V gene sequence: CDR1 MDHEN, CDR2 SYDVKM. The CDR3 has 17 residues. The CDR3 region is CASSLGPSGNSYNEQFF. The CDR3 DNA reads TGTGCCAGCAGTTTAGGTCCTAGCGGGAACTCCTACAATGAGCAGTTCTTC. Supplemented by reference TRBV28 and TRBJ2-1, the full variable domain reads DVKVTQSSRYLVKRTGEKVFLECVQDMDHENMFWYRQDPGLGLRLIYFSYDVKMKEKGDIPEGYSVSREKKERFSLILESASTNQTSMYLCASSLGPSGNSYNEQFFGPGTRLTVL.

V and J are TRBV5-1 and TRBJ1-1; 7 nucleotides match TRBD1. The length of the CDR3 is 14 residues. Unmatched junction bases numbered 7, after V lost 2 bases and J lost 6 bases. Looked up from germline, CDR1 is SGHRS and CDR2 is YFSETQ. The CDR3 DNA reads TGCGCCAGCAGCTTAAAGACAGGGTTCGCTGAAGCTTTCTTT. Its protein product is CASSLKTGFAEAFF.

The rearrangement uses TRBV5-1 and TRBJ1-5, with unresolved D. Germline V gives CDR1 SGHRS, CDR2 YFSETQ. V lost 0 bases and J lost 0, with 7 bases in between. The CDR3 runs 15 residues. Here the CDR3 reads CASSLAGVSNQPQHF. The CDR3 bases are TGCGCCAGCAGCTTGGCCGGTGTTAGCAATCAGCCCCAGCATTTT.

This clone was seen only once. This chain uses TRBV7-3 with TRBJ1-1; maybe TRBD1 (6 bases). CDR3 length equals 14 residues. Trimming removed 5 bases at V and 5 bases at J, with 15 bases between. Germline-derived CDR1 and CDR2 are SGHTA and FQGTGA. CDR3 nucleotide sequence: TGTGCCAGCAGCATTACAGGGTACGGAACTGAAGCTTTCTTT. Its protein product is CASSITGYGTEAFF.

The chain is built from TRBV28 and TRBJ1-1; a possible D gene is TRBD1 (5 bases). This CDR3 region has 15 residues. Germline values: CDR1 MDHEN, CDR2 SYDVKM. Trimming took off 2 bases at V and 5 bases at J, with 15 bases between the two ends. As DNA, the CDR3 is TGTGCCAGCAGTTTACCTCTAACAGGAAAGACTGAAGCTTTCTTT. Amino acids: CASSLPLTGKTEAFF.

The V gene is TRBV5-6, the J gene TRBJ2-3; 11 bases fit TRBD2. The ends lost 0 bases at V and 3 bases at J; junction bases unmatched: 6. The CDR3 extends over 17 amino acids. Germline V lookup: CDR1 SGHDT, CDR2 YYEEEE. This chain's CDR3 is CASSLASSGRMTDTQYF. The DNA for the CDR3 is TGTGCCAGCAGCTTGGCGTCTAGCGGGAGGATGACAGATACGCAGTATTTT.

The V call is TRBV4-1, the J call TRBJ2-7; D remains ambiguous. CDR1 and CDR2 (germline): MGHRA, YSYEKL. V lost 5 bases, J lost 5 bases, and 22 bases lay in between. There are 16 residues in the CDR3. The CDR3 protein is CASSANVGGDFHEQYF. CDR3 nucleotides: TGCGCCAGCAGCGCAAACGTCGGCGGAGATTTCCACGAGCAGTACTTC.

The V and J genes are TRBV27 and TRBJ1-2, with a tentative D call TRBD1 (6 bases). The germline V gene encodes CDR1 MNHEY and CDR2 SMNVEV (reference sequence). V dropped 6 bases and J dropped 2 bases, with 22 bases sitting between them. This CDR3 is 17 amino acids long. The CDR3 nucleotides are TGTGCCAGCAGAATGGTTCTTCGCGGGGGGCGAAACTATGGCTACACCTTC. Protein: CASRMVLRGGRNYGYTF.

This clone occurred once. The DNA for the CDR3 is TGTGCCAGTAAGCGGGACCTAGCGTGGAGCTCCTACGAGCAGTACTTC. Residues: CASKRDLAWSSYEQYF. The chain employs TRBV19 and TRBJ2-7; the match to TRBD2 covers 7 bases. Germline loops: CDR1 LNHDA, CDR2 SQIVND (reference sequence). V lost 7 bases, J lost 0 bases, and 12 bases stayed unmatched. The CDR3 has 16 amino acids.

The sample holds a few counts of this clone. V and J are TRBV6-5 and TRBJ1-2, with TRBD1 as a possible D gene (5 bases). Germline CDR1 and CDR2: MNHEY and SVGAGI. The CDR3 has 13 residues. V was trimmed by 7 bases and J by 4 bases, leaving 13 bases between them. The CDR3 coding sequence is TGTGCCAGCATCCCGTGGGGCAGCTATGGCTACACCTTC. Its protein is CASIPWGSYGYTF.

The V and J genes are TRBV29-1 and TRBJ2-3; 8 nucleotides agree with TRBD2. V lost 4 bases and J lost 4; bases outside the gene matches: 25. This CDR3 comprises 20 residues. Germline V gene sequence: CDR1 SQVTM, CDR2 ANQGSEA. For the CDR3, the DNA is TGCAGCGTTGCCCTAGGGAGTAGCGGGAAAACACCCGCCGGCTCAGATACGCAGTATTTT. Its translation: CSVALGSSGKTPAGSDTQYF.

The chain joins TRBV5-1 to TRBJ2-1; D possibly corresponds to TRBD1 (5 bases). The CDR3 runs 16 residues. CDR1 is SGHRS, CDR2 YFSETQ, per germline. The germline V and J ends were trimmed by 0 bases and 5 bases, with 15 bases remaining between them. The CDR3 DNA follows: TGCGCCAGCAGCTTGGACCCCCTGACAGTAAACAATGAGCAGTTCTTC. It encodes CASSLDPLTVNNEQFF. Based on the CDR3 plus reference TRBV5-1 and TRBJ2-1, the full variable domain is KAGVTQTPRYLIKTRGQQVTLSCSPISGHRSVSWYQQTPGQGLQFLFEYFSETQRNKGNFPGRFSGRQFSNSRSEMNVSTLELGDSALYLCASSLDPLTVNNEQFFGPGTRLTVL.

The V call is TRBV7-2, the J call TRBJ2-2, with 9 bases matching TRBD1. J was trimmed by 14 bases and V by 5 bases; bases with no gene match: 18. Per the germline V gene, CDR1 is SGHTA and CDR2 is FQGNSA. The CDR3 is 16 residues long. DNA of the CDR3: TGTGCCAGCAGCCGCCGGACAGGGGCTGCACCGGGGAGCCTGTTTTTT. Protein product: CASSRRTGAAPGSLFF.

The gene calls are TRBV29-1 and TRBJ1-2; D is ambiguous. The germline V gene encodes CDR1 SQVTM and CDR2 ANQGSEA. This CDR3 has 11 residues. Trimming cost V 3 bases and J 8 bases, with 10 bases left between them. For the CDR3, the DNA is TGCAGCGTTGAGGAGGGCGGCGGCTACACCTTC. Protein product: CSVEEGGGYTF.

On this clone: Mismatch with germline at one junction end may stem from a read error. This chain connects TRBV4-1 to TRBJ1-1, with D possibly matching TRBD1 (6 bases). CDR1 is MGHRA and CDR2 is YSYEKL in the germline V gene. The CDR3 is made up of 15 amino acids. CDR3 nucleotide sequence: TGCGCCAGCAGCCAAGTATTGGGACAAACTTCTGAGGCTTTCTTT. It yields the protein CASSQVLGQTSEAFF.

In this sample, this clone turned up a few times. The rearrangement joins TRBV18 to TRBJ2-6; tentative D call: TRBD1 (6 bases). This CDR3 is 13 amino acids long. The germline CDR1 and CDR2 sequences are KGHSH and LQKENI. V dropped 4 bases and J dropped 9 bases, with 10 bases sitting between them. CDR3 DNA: TGTGCCAGCTCACAGGGGGTGGACAACGTCCTGACTTTC. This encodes CASSQGVDNVLTF. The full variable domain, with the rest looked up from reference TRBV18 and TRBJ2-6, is NAGVMQNPRHLVRRRGQEARLRCSPMKGHSHVYWYRQLPEEGLKFMVYLQKENIIDESGMPKERFSAEFPKEGPSILRIQQVVRGDSAAYFCASSQGVDNVLTFGAGSRLTVL.

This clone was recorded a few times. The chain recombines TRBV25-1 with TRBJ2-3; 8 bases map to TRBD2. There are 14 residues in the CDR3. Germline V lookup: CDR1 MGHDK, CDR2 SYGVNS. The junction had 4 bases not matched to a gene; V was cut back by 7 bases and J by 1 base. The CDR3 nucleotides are TGTGCCAGCAAGCGTAGCGGGGGCACAGATACGCAGTATTTT. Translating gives CASKRSGGTDTQYF.

The chain's CDR3 is CASSSTGGRLGANEKLFF. CDR3 bases: TGTGCCAGCAGTTCGACAGGGGGGCGCCTGGGGGCTAATGAAAAACTGTTTTTT. V is TRBV27 and J is TRBJ1-4, with 9 bases lining up with TRBD1. From germline, CDR1 is MNHEY and CDR2 SMNVEV (reference sequence). V gave up 4 bases and J gave up 3 bases; unmatched junction bases: 12. This CDR3 region has 18 residues.

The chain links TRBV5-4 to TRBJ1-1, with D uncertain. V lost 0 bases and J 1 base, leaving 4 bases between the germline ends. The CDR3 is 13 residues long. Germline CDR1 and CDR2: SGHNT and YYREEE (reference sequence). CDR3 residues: CASSLDRNTEAFF. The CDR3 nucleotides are TGTGCCAGCAGCTTGGACAGGAACACTGAAGCTTTCTTT.

In nucleotides, the CDR3 is TGTGCCAGCAGCTACAGGGAGAGTGAAAAACTGTTTTTT. It encodes CASSYRESEKLFF. The rearrangement uses TRBV3-1 (or the pseudogene TRBV3-2) and TRBJ1-4, with a possible D match to TRBD1 (6 bases). The germline V gene encodes CDR1 LGHDT and CDR2 YNNKEL (reference sequence). This CDR3 is 13 amino acids long. V lost 5 bases to trimming and J lost 7 bases, with 11 bases between them.

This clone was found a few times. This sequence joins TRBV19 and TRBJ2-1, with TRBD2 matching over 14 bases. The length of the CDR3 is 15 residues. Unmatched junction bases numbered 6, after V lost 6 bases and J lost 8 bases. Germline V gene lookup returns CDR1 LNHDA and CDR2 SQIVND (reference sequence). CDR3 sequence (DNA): TGTGCCAGTAGGGGACTAGCGGGAGTTAACCATGAGCAGTTCTTC. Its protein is CASRGLAGVNHEQFF.

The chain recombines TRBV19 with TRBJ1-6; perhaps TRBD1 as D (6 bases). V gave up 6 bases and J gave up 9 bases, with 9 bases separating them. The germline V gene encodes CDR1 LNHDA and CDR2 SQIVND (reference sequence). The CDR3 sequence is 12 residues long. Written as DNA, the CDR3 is TGTGCCAGTAGCGAAGGGGGTTCACCCCTCCACTTT. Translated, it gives CASSEGGSPLHF.

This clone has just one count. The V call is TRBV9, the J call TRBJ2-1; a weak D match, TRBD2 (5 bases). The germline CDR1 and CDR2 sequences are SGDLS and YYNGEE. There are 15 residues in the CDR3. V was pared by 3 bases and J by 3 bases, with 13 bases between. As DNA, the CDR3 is TGTGCCAGCAGCGGACGGACTGTTATCTACAATGAGCAGTTCTTC. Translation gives CASSGRTVIYNEQFF.